The 11 T cell receptor beta chains listed next were all sequenced from one sample in a study of blood T cell repertoires in COVID-19. Data came from immunoSEQ multiplex PCR; TCRdb stores just in-frame clones and leaves some out. This sample carries 410,000 or so clones, 86% of them seen once, and the ten largest clones take 1.4%. Sequencing used peripheral blood. These receptor sequences come from a young woman with active or convalescent COVID-19.

The rearrangement uses TRBV25-1 and TRBJ1-6, with a weak D call TRBD1 (5 bases). This CDR3 spans 15 amino acids. V was shortened by 4 bases and J by 10 bases, with 17 bases between the two germline ends. Germline CDR1 and CDR2: MGHDK and SYGVNS. The CDR3 protein is CASSALGTAASPLHF. CDR3 bases: TGTGCCAGCAGTGCCTTAGGGACTGCGGCGTCACCCCTCCACTTT.

This chain uses TRBV27 with TRBJ1-1, with 7 bases fitting TRBD1. Germline trimming cut 5 bases from V and 6 bases from J; bases unmatched to any gene: 6. Germline V gene sequence: CDR1 MNHEY, CDR2 SMNVEV (reference sequence). The CDR3 is 13 residues long. CDR3 in amino acids: CASSPQGVPEAFF. CDR3 bases: TGTGCCAGCAGTCCCCAGGGGGTCCCTGAAGCTTTCTTT.

The chain employs TRBV7-2 and TRBJ1-6; no clear D. This CDR3 is built from 15 residues. Germline CDR1 and CDR2: SGHTA and FQGNSA. With 5 bases removed from V and 4 bases from J, the gap between germline ends came to 12 bases. The CDR3 loop reads CASSPTAGYNSPLHF. CDR3 bases: TGTGCCAGCAGCCCCACGGCGGGGTATAATTCACCCCTCCACTTT.

The chain couples TRBV6-5 to TRBJ2-7; tentatively, D is TRBD1 (5 bases). CDR1 is MNHEY, CDR2 SVGAGI, per germline. V lost 6 bases and J lost 2, with 14 bases in between. CDR3 length: 14 amino acids. CDR3 amino acids: CASRGHLITYEQYF. CDR3 DNA sequence: TGTGCCAGCAGGGGGCACTTGATAACCTACGAGCAGTACTTC.

This clone was picked up one time. The chain joins TRBV2 to TRBJ1-1, with D perhaps TRBD1 (6 bases). Germline V gene lookup returns CDR1 SNHLY and CDR2 FYNNEI. The CDR3 consists of 12 residues. The ends were cut back, 4 bases at V and 5 bases at J, with 8 bases in the middle. CDR3 nucleotides: TGTGCCAGCAGTGGAACAGGGACTGAAGCTTTCTTT. It translates to CASSGTGTEAFF.

The CDR3 region has the DNA TGTGCCAGCAGCCCCGTCAGGAACAGACCAGATACGCAGTATTTT. It encodes CASSPVRNRPDTQYF. The chain has TRBV3-1 (or the pseudogene TRBV3-2) and TRBJ2-3; no clear D. The germline V and J ends were trimmed by 4 bases and 4 bases, with 15 bases remaining between them. Per germline, CDR1 LGHDT and CDR2 YNNKEL (reference sequence). CDR3 length: 15 residues.

The chain combines TRBV18 with TRBJ1-6, with D unclear. The length of the CDR3 is 16 residues. The V end was cut by 3 bases, the J end by 6 bases, with 15 bases between. CDR1 KGHSH and CDR2 LQKENI come from the germline V gene. CDR3 residues: CASSPIAGNSNSPLHF. CDR3 in DNA: TGTGCCAGCTCACCTATAGCTGGTAATAGTAATTCACCCCTCCACTTT.

This clone came up a few times. The chain is built from TRBV10-2 and TRBJ1-1; no firm D call. V was shortened by 4 bases and J by 1 base, with 7 bases between the two germline ends. This CDR3 contains 13 residues. Germline loops: CDR1 WSHSY, CDR2 SAAADI. CDR3 coding DNA: TGCGCCAGCAGTGGGCAGTCGAACACTGAAGCTTTCTTT. Its translation is CASSGQSNTEAFF.

The chain recombines TRBV11-3 with TRBJ2-7, with a possible D match to TRBD2 (5 bases). The germline gives CDR1 SGHNT, CDR2 YENEEA. The germline V and J ends were trimmed by 3 bases and 3 bases, with 12 bases remaining between them. The CDR3 contains 14 residues. The CDR3 DNA sequence: TGTGCCAGCAGCTTCAACGGGATTAACTACGAGCAGTACTTC. The encoded protein is CASSFNGINYEQYF. The full variable domain, in which reference TRBV11-3 and TRBJ2-7 provide the parts outside the CDR3, is EAGVVQSPRYKIIEKKQPVAFWCNPISGHNTLYWYLQNLGQGPELLIRYENEEAVDDSQLPKDRFSAERLKGVDSTLKIQPAELGDSAVYLCASSFNGINYEQYFGPGTRLTVT.

In its sample, this clone was seen once. The V call is TRBV6-1, the J call TRBJ1-5; D gene ambiguous. Per germline, CDR1 MNHNS and CDR2 SASEGT. CDR3 size: 13 residues. The ends were cut back, 2 bases at V and 7 bases at J, with 9 bases in the middle. CDR3 DNA: TGTGCCAGCAGTGAAATGGTCAGGCAGCCCCAGCATTTT. The encoded protein is CASSEMVRQPQHF.

This chain joins TRBV5-8 and TRBJ2-7, with 12 nucleotides matching TRBD2. The germline V gene has CDR1 SGHTS and CDR2 YDEGEE. This CDR3 has 15 residues. V shed 4 bases and J 4 bases; nucleotides not matched to a gene: 6. The CDR3 DNA is TGTGCCAGCAGCAAAAGACTAGCGGGAGTATACGAGCAGTACTTC. Translation gives CASSKRLAGVYEQYF.